The T cell receptor beta chain under discussion was sequenced for a study of technical replicates of blood from several donors (dated by TCRdb to about 2017). Preparation of the library involved the immunoSEQ multiplex PCR assay. Here the immuneACCESS table is served through TCRdb, limited to in-frame sequences with V and J called. Missing clones are a known gap in these copies; in checked studies unresolved V genes cover under half, and the rest lacks a known reason. In this sample the table shows about 80,000 clones, 86% of which occur a single time. Around 5% of the sample comes from the top ten. About this clone: This clone's antigen is unknown. Per-base qualities were not stored, and no clone one base away is much larger.

Trimmed from V: 4 bases; trimmed from J: 7 bases; junction bases lacking a gene match: 7. The germline V gene supplies CDR1 MGHRA and CDR2 YSYEKL. Counted from cysteine to phenylalanine, this CDR3 has 14 amino acids. Only the CDR3 part of the read is kept: 42 bases, read in frame from the first base. What was sequenced was PBMCs. The chain links TRBV4-1 with TRBJ2-1, and 7 bases in between align with TRBD2. This sequence originates from a human donor in good health. Some clones in this sample may be carry-over from other donors' samples. This receptor has the CDR3 CASSPGTTWNEQFF. The sequenced DNA: TGCGCCAGCAGCCCCGGGACTACTTGGAATGAGCAGTTCTTC.